The next 21 T cell receptor beta chains were all read from a single sample in a study of blood T cell repertoires in COVID-19. The method was immunoSEQ multiplex PCR; TCRdb's version includes in-frame clones alone and lacks a portion of them. Of nearly 350,000 clones listed, about nine tenths were seen once; the top ten hold about 6.3%. Sequencing input: peripheral blood. These receptors came from a woman in her forties or fifties with COVID-19, enrolled during active disease.

J is TRBJ2-2 and V is TRBV20-1; possibly TRBD1 for D (6 bases). V dropped 3 bases and J dropped 3 bases, with 11 bases sitting between them. Germline CDR1 DFQATT, CDR2 SNEGSKA (reference sequence). This CDR3 is 14 amino acids long. The CDR3 region has the DNA TGCAGTGCTAGTCCTGGACAGCACACCGGGGAGCTGTTTTTT. It codes for CSASPGQHTGELFF.

A word on this clone: The sample holds other DNA sequences that translate to the same CDR3. This rearrangement joins TRBV18 to TRBJ2-3; 11 bases are a match to TRBD2. The CDR3 is 16 residues long. J gave up 0 bases and V 3 bases, and 2 bases lay outside the gene matches. CDR1 is KGHSH, CDR2 LQKENI, per germline. The CDR3 DNA reads as TGTGCCAGCTCACCCCGGACTAGCGGGAGCACAGATACGCAGTATTTT. This gives the protein CASSPRTSGSTDTQYF.

This chain joins TRBV27 and TRBJ1-1, with D maybe TRBD1 (5 bases). The V end lost 4 bases, the J end lost 6 bases, and 15 bases lay between the germline ends. The CDR3 runs 14 residues. Looked up from germline, CDR1 is MNHEY and CDR2 is SMNVEV (reference sequence). The CDR3 protein is CASSYQAGYAEAFF. The CDR3, as DNA: TGTGCCAGCAGTTACCAGGCAGGGTATGCTGAAGCTTTCTTT.

V is TRBV5-1 and J is TRBJ1-1, with TRBD1 as a possible D gene (5 bases). Germline lookup yields CDR1 SGHRS and CDR2 YFSETQ. The V gene lost 1 base and the J gene lost 7 bases, with 17 bases spanning the gap. This CDR3 has 15 residues. The CDR3 DNA reads TGCGCCAGCAGCTTGATAGCGGGACTCCTAGGTGAAGCTTTCTTT. This sequence encodes CASSLIAGLLGEAFF. The entire variable domain, with the rest obtained from reference TRBV5-1 and TRBJ1-1, is as follows: KAGVTQTPRYLIKTRGQQVTLSCSPISGHRSVSWYQQTPGQGLQFLFEYFSETQRNKGNFPGRFSGRQFSNSRSEMNVSTLELGDSALYLCASSLIAGLLGEAFFGQGTRLTVV.

The CDR3 is CSVAGRASYEQYF. The CDR3 DNA follows: TGCAGCGTTGCCGGGAGGGCGTCCTACGAGCAGTACTTC. The chain has TRBV29-1 and TRBJ2-7; 8 nucleotides match TRBD2. This CDR3 is 13 amino acids long. Germline V gene data show CDR1 as SQVTM and CDR2 as ANQGSEA. V lost 4 bases to trimming and J lost 1 base; unmatched junction nucleotides: 3.

This clone was seen only once. The chain recombines TRBV19 with TRBJ2-3; 12 bases match TRBD2. V lost 7 bases to trimming and J lost 1 base; unmatched junction nucleotides: 18. Germline lookup yields CDR1 LNHDA and CDR2 SQIVND (reference sequence). The CDR3 covers 20 residues. The CDR3 DNA is TGTGCCAGTACTCCCCCCGGGGCTAGCGGGAGGGTAGTTGGCACAGATACGCAGTATTTT. This translates into CASTPPGASGRVVGTDTQYF.

The rearrangement links TRBV14 to TRBJ1-6; no clear D gene. CDR1 SGHDN and CDR2 FVKESK come from the germline V gene. Trimming cost V 4 bases and J 9 bases, with 13 bases left between them. CDR3 length: 14 residues. CDR3 sequence (DNA): TGTGCCAGCAGCCGAGAAGCCTCGCGTTCACCCCTCCACTTT. This encodes CASSREASRSPLHF.

The genes are TRBV11-2 and TRBJ2-3; 7 positions match TRBD2. After removal of 4 bases from V and 4 bases from J, the junction contained 8 bases not matched to a gene. The V gene's germline CDR1 is SGHAT and CDR2 FQNNGV. The CDR3 covers 15 residues. The CDR3 coding sequence is TGTGCCAGCAGCTCCCTGGGCGGGAGCGCAGATACGCAGTATTTT. This sequence encodes CASSSLGGSADTQYF.

The chain is built from TRBV25-1 and TRBJ1-6; possible D gene TRBD1, 6 bases. V lost 6 bases and J lost 0, with 12 bases in between. The CDR3 runs 16 residues. From germline, CDR1 is MGHDK and CDR2 SYGVNS. The CDR3 nucleotides are TGTGCCAGCAGAGGGAACAGGGTCTCCTATAATTCACCCCTCCACTTT. Amino acids: CASRGNRVSYNSPLHF.

This chain connects TRBV7-3 to TRBJ2-3; TRBD1 is a possible D gene (7 bases). Germline V gene data show CDR1 as SGHTA and CDR2 as FQGTGA. This CDR3 contains 15 residues. Trimming removed 4 bases from V and 0 bases from J, with 11 bases in between. The CDR3 reads CASSSTGTSTDTQYF. In DNA form, the CDR3 reads TGTGCCAGCAGCTCGACAGGGACTAGCACAGATACGCAGTATTTT.

This clone has a single count. The CDR3, as DNA: TGTGCCAGCAGCTTAGATCGAGGCGGGCCTCCGTACAATGAGCAGTTCTTC. Protein product: CASSLDRGGPPYNEQFF. The V and J genes are TRBV11-3 and TRBJ2-1; tentatively, D is TRBD2 (5 bases). The germline CDR1 and CDR2 sequences are SGHNT and YENEEA. V was pared by 0 bases and J by 4 bases, with 16 bases between. The CDR3 runs 17 residues.

This clone was found once. V gene TRBV5-6 combines with J gene TRBJ2-7; 9 bases line up with TRBD1. This CDR3 is built from 14 residues. V lost 4 bases, J lost 3 bases, and 5 bases stayed unmatched. Germline V gene sequence: CDR1 SGHDT, CDR2 YYEEEE. The DNA for the CDR3 is TGTGCCAGCAGCCCCGGACAGGGGTACTACGAGCAGTACTTC. It codes for CASSPGQGYYEQYF.

There are a few counts of this clone. V usage is TRBV5-1 and J usage is TRBJ1-1; 8 nucleotides line up with TRBD1. V was pared by 4 bases and J by 4 bases, with 15 bases of the junction left unmatched. Germline CDR1 reads SGHRS; CDR2 reads YFSETQ. This CDR3 contains 17 residues. The CDR3 reads CASSLYSLGQGSTEAFF. The CDR3 coding sequence is TGCGCCAGCAGCCTATACTCGCTCGGACAGGGAAGCACTGAAGCTTTCTTT.

The V gene is TRBV2, the J gene TRBJ2-4; TRBD2 matches 11 bases. Trimming cost V 4 bases and J 4 bases; bases outside gene matches: 0. Germline CDR1 reads SNHLY; CDR2 reads FYNNEI. The CDR3 has 14 amino acids. CDR3 in DNA: TGTGCCAGCAGTGGGACTAGCGGGAAAAACATTCAGTACTTC. Its translation is CASSGTSGKNIQYF.

This chain links TRBV19 with TRBJ1-5; D not resolved. Trimming left V 3 bases short and J 0 bases short, with 15 bases between. The CDR3 totals 17 residues. Germline V gene sequence: CDR1 LNHDA, CDR2 SQIVND (reference sequence). The CDR3 here is CASSIGTVSYSNQPQHF. The CDR3, as DNA: TGTGCCAGTAGTATTGGCACAGTATCATATAGCAATCAGCCCCAGCATTTT.

The V and J genes are TRBV7-9 and TRBJ2-7; D is perhaps TRBD2 (5 bases). V was trimmed by 1 base and J by 1 base, leaving 17 bases between them. The CDR3 length is 17 residues. Per germline, CDR1 SEHNR and CDR2 FQNEAQ (reference sequence). The CDR3 DNA reads as TGTGCCAGCAGCTTAGGCTTGGAGCGGCGGCAGTCCTACGAGCAGTACTTC. Translating gives CASSLGLERRQSYEQYF.

The chain combines TRBV19 with TRBJ2-1; D unclear. Trimming pared 0 bases from V and 6 bases from J, leaving 9 bases between. CDR3 size: 14 residues. The V gene's germline CDR1 is LNHDA and CDR2 SQIVND (reference sequence). The CDR3 region has the DNA TGTGCCAGTAGTATAGACCCATCACTCAATGAGCAGTTCTTC. Its translation is CASSIDPSLNEQFF.

This rearrangement joins TRBV9 to TRBJ1-1; TRBD1 is a possible D gene (6 bases). The V end was cut by 0 bases, the J end by 8 bases, with 14 bases between. Germline CDR1 is SGDLS and CDR2 is YYNGEE. The CDR3 is made up of 14 amino acids. The CDR3, as DNA: TGTGCCAGCAGCGTAGAACAGGGTTTGGCGGAAGCTTTCTTT. The encoded protein is CASSVEQGLAEAFF. Filled out from reference TRBV9 and TRBJ1-1, the complete variable domain reads DSGVTQTPKHLITATGQRVTLRCSPRSGDLSVYWYQQSLDQGLQFLIQYYNGEERAKGNILERFSAQQFPDLHSELNLSSLELGDSALYFCASSVEQGLAEAFFGQGTRLTVV.

The rearrangement links TRBV6-6 to TRBJ1-5; perhaps TRBD1 as D (6 bases). The germline V gene encodes CDR1 MNHNY and CDR2 SVGAGI (reference sequence). CDR3 length: 16 residues. V was shortened by 2 bases and J by 7 bases, with 18 bases between the two germline ends. This CDR3 is CASSYTGMGGGQPQHF. In nucleotides, the CDR3 is TGTGCCAGCAGTTACACAGGGATGGGTGGTGGACAGCCCCAGCATTTT.

V and J are TRBV2 and TRBJ1-6; 10 bases agree with TRBD1. The CDR3 loop spans 19 amino acids. Germline CDR1 SNHLY, CDR2 FYNNEI. The junction had 12 bases not matched to a gene; V was cut back by 0 bases and J by 7 bases. The CDR3 DNA follows: TGTGCCAGCAGTGAAGCGCTGGAGACAGGGGGCTTGAGAAATTCACCCCTCCACTTT. It specifies CASSEALETGGLRNSPLHF.

In this sample, this clone turned up once. The V and J genes are TRBV10-1 and TRBJ2-1; tentatively, D is TRBD1 (6 bases). This CDR3 contains 17 residues. The V end was cut by 3 bases, the J end by 12 bases, with 27 bases between. Looked up from germline, CDR1 is WNHNN and CDR2 is SYGVQD (reference sequence). CDR3 bases: TGCGCCAGCAGTGACACCTCAACAGGGTCGAGGTCAGTCGGGCAGTTCTTC. Translation gives CASSDTSTGSRSVGQFF.